Following are 28 T cell receptor beta chains from one sample sequenced in a study of cytomegalovirus exposure and HLA in healthy donors. The PCR used 60 Vbeta and 13 Jbeta primers. Sequencing used immunoSEQ multiplex PCR; TCRdb keeps in-frame clones, though not all of them. The repertoire holds some 85,000 clones, over 60% seen once, with roughly 3% in the top ten. The material sequenced was PBMCs. The source is a man aged 35-49 years in good health and CMV-seronegative.

The chain uses TRBV2 and TRBJ1-6, with unresolved D. CDR1 is SNHLY, CDR2 FYNNEI, per germline. The V end was cut by 7 bases, the J end by 0 bases, with 10 bases between. The CDR3 runs 15 residues. This CDR3 is CASMSGGSYNSPLHF. The CDR3, as DNA: TGTGCCAGCATGTCGGGTGGCTCCTATAATTCACCCCTCCACTTT.

The chain has TRBV27 and TRBJ1-2; 12 bases fit TRBD1. V shed 6 bases and J 7 bases; nucleotides not matched to a gene: 12. Germline assignment: CDR1 MNHEY and CDR2 SMNVEV (reference sequence). This CDR3 contains 16 residues. CDR3 region: CASSLRGGQGAIGYTF. For the CDR3, the DNA is TGTGCCAGCAGCCTTCGGGGGGGACAGGGGGCGATTGGCTACACCTTC.

The chain couples TRBV28 to TRBJ2-2; D might be TRBD2 (5 bases). Trimming stripped 5 bases from V and 7 bases from J, with 14 bases between. Per the germline V gene, CDR1 is MDHEN and CDR2 is SYDVKM. The CDR3 covers 14 residues. The CDR3 DNA follows: TGTGCCAGCAGTCCGCTCGGGGTGGACGGGGAGCTGTTTTTT. As protein: CASSPLGVDGELFF.

The chain has TRBV7-8 and TRBJ2-7; 13 bases fit TRBD2. The CDR3 extends over 16 amino acids. Germline assignment: CDR1 SGHVS and CDR2 FQNEAQ. V shed 5 bases and J 5 bases; nucleotides not matched to a gene: 9. The CDR3 region is CASSTAGTSGINEQYF. The CDR3 DNA follows: TGTGCCAGCAGCACTGCCGGGACTAGCGGGATAAACGAGCAGTACTTC. Full variable domain (outside the CDR3, taken from reference TRBV7-8 and TRBJ2-7): GAGVSQSPRYKVAKRGQDVALRCDPISGHVSLFWYQQALGQGPEFLTYFQNEAQLDKSGLPSDRFFAERPEGSVSTLKIQRTQQEDSAVYLCASSTAGTSGINEQYFGPGTRLTVT.

The chain employs TRBV5-1 and TRBJ2-3, with D possibly TRBD1 on 6 matching bases. This CDR3 is built from 14 residues. The V and J ends lost 4 bases and 0 bases respectively, with 9 bases between them. The V gene's germline CDR1 is SGHRS and CDR2 YFSETQ. In DNA, the CDR3 is TGCGCCAGCAGCGCAGGACAGAGCACAGATACGCAGTATTTT. It encodes CASSAGQSTDTQYF. The full variable domain, its missing parts supplied by reference TRBV5-1 and TRBJ2-3, is KAGVTQTPRYLIKTRGQQVTLSCSPISGHRSVSWYQQTPGQGLQFLFEYFSETQRNKGNFPGRFSGRQFSNSRSEMNVSTLELGDSALYLCASSAGQSTDTQYFGPGTRLTVL.

The rearrangement links TRBV29-1 to TRBJ2-7; TRBD1 matches 9 bases. Germline trimming cut 5 bases from V and 1 base from J; bases unmatched to any gene: 12. CDR1 and CDR2 from the germline V gene are SQVTM and ANQGSEA. There are 16 residues in the CDR3. This CDR3 is CSVIIVGTGPSYEQYF. CDR3 nucleotides: TGCAGCGTTATAATCGTCGGGACAGGGCCTTCCTACGAGCAGTACTTC.

This clone was counted between two and nine times. The V call is TRBV6-5, the J call TRBJ2-7, with 10 bases lining up with TRBD1. V shed 4 bases, J shed 3 bases, and the junction held 3 bases outside the gene matches. Germline CDR1 MNHEY, CDR2 SVGAGI. CDR3 size: 14 residues. CDR3 bases: TGTGCCAGCAGTTTCGGACAGGGGGTCTACGAGCAGTACTTC. Translation: CASSFGQGVYEQYF.

The V call is TRBV2, the J call TRBJ1-3; 7 positions match TRBD1. The CDR3 runs 16 residues. The germline V gene encodes CDR1 SNHLY and CDR2 FYNNEI. The J segment lost 3 bases and the V segment lost 7 bases, leaving 12 bases of the junction unmatched. The CDR3: CASIKGGLMDGNTIYF. The DNA of the CDR3 is TGTGCCAGCATCAAAGGGGGCCTGATGGATGGAAACACCATATATTTT. Full variable domain (rest looked up from reference TRBV2 and TRBJ1-3): EPEVTQTPSHQVTQMGQEVILRCVPISNHLYFYWYRQILGQKVEFLVSFYNNEISEKSEIFDDQFSVERPDGSNFTLKIRSTKLEDSAMYFCASIKGGLMDGNTIYFGEGSWLTVV.

In its sample, this clone was seen a few times. The CDR3 region is CASVGRGTEAFF. The CDR3 DNA follows: TGTGCCAGTGTAGGGCGGGGGACTGAAGCTTTCTTT. The chain combines TRBV2 with TRBJ1-1; D might be TRBD1 (5 bases). V shed 9 bases and J shed 5 bases, with 13 bases lying between them. The CDR3 consists of 12 residues. Germline CDR1 is SNHLY and CDR2 is FYNNEI.

This clone has only one observation. The V and J genes are TRBV4-1 and TRBJ2-7, with D possibly being TRBD1 (5 bases). The ends were cut back, 1 base at V and 5 bases at J, with 12 bases in the middle. Germline values: CDR1 MGHRA, CDR2 YSYEKL. CDR3 length: 14 residues. The CDR3 coding sequence is TGCGCCAGCAGCCAAGTTCAGGGTGACAACGAGCAGTACTTC. Protein sequence: CASSQVQGDNEQYF.

The chain uses TRBV9 and TRBJ2-1, with a tentative D call TRBD1 (5 bases). The CDR3 has 16 residues. CDR1 and CDR2 (germline): SGDLS, YYNGEE. V dropped 0 bases and J dropped 7 bases, with 17 bases sitting between them. In DNA form, the CDR3 reads TGTGCCAGCAGCGTAGCGTCCTGGGGCCTGGGGAATGAGCAGTTCTTC. Residues: CASSVASWGLGNEQFF.

The chain employs TRBV4-2 and TRBJ2-3; TRBD2 agrees at 10 bases. The ends lost 4 bases at V and 5 bases at J; junction bases unmatched: 15. The CDR3 extends over 18 amino acids. The V gene's germline CDR1 is LGHNA and CDR2 YNFKEQ. CDR3 amino acids: CASSPGGLRLAGVDTQYF. The CDR3 DNA sequence: TGTGCCAGCAGCCCAGGGGGTCTACGGCTAGCGGGGGTAGATACGCAGTATTTT.

This sequence joins TRBV28 and TRBJ2-1; 10 nucleotides agree with TRBD1. There are 21 residues in the CDR3. The V segment lost 3 bases and the J segment 2 bases; nucleotides outside the gene matches: 19. In germline, CDR1 is MDHEN, CDR2 SYDVKM. CDR3 amino acids: CASSFGTGDTKGPVPYNEQFF. The CDR3 coding sequence is TGTGCCAGCAGTTTCGGGACAGGGGACACCAAGGGCCCAGTACCCTACAATGAGCAGTTCTTC.

The chain combines TRBV6-1 with TRBJ2-6, with 7 bases fitting TRBD1. Germline CDR1 reads MNHNS; CDR2 reads SASEGT. Germline trimming cut 2 bases from V and 0 bases from J; bases unmatched to any gene: 10. This CDR3 has 19 residues. The DNA for the CDR3 is TGTGCCAGCAGTGAACGGCTCGGGACAGTCCCCTCTGGGGCCAACGTCCTGACTTTC. Translation gives CASSERLGTVPSGANVLTF.

The chain has TRBV28 and TRBJ2-7; maybe TRBD1 (5 bases). From germline, CDR1 is MDHEN and CDR2 SYDVKM. The V and J ends lost 1 base and 7 bases respectively, with 23 bases between them. The length of the CDR3 is 17 residues. DNA of the CDR3: TGTGCCAGCAGTTTATTAAAGAGCTTAACAGGTCTCCGAGAGCAGTACTTC. It yields the protein CASSLLKSLTGLREQYF. The variable domain in full, completed from reference TRBV28 and TRBJ2-7, reads DVKVTQSSRYLVKRTGEKVFLECVQDMDHENMFWYRQDPGLGLRLIYFSYDVKMKEKGDIPEGYSVSREKKERFSLILESASTNQTSMYLCASSLLKSLTGLREQYFGPGTRLTVT.

This chain joins TRBV28 and TRBJ1-6; 7 bases align to TRBD1. The V and J ends lost 3 bases and 10 bases, in that order; junction bases with no gene match: 3. Germline loops: CDR1 MDHEN, CDR2 SYDVKM. The CDR3 extends over 13 amino acids. CDR3 amino acids: CASSFTGVSPLHF. The CDR3, as DNA: TGTGCCAGCAGTTTTACAGGGGTATCACCCCTCCACTTT.

The rearrangement uses TRBV4-3 and TRBJ2-3; D perhaps matches TRBD1 (5 bases). The CDR3 consists of 17 residues. With 1 base removed from V and 2 bases from J, the gap between germline ends came to 16 bases. CDR1 and CDR2 from the germline V gene are LGHNA and YSLEER. CDR3 nucleotide sequence: TGCGCCAGCAGCCAAGGGGTGGAGACAGCGATCACAGATACGCAGTATTTT. Its protein product is CASSQGVETAITDTQYF.

The chain couples TRBV7-2 to TRBJ2-3; 8 nucleotides align to TRBD1. The CDR3 totals 17 residues. Looked up from germline, CDR1 is SGHTA and CDR2 is FQGNSA. The V and J ends lost 1 base and 3 bases, in that order; junction bases with no gene match: 9. CDR3 region: CASSLVVGTGRTDTQYF. The CDR3 DNA reads TGTGCCAGCAGCTTAGTCGTGGGGACAGGTCGGACAGATACGCAGTATTTT.

The V and J genes are TRBV5-1 and TRBJ1-1; D is possibly TRBD1 (5 bases). This CDR3 comprises 17 residues. Trimming shortened V by 3 bases and J by 2 bases, and 20 bases separated the two germline ends. Germline V gene sequence: CDR1 SGHRS, CDR2 YFSETQ. The CDR3 spells CASSSGPSLGDNTEAFF. The CDR3 region has the DNA TGCGCCAGCAGCTCCGGGCCCTCCCTAGGGGATAACACTGAAGCTTTCTTT. The full variable domain, completed using reference TRBV5-1 and TRBJ1-1, is KAGVTQTPRYLIKTRGQQVTLSCSPISGHRSVSWYQQTPGQGLQFLFEYFSETQRNKGNFPGRFSGRQFSNSRSEMNVSTLELGDSALYLCASSSGPSLGDNTEAFFGQGTRLTVV.

The chain has TRBV4-1 and TRBJ2-2, with 9 bases fitting TRBD2. CDR3 size: 19 residues. Trimming took 6 bases from V and 0 from J; bases not matched to a gene: 14. Germline V gene data show CDR1 as MGHRA and CDR2 as YSYEKL. CDR3 protein: CASRRSPISGGPNTGELFF. In DNA, the CDR3 is TGCGCCAGCAGAAGAAGCCCCATCAGCGGGGGGCCGAACACCGGGGAGCTGTTTTTT.

This clone is a singleton in its sample. The chain has TRBV5-4 and TRBJ1-1; no reliable D call. Trimming pared 1 base from V and 4 bases from J, leaving 20 bases between. CDR3 length equals 17 residues. CDR1 is SGHNT and CDR2 is YYREEE in the germline V gene (reference sequence). This CDR3 is CASSLPGVKVVGTEAFF. The CDR3 DNA sequence: TGTGCCAGCAGCTTGCCCGGGGTTAAGGTTGTCGGCACTGAAGCTTTCTTT.

The chain couples TRBV5-1 to TRBJ2-2, with D tentatively TRBD1 (5 bases). V was shortened by 3 bases and J by 7 bases, with 16 bases between the two germline ends. The CDR3 sequence is 15 residues long. In germline, CDR1 is SGHRS, CDR2 YFSETQ. The CDR3 is CASSSPDSVFGELFF. Written as DNA, the CDR3 is TGCGCCAGCAGCTCCCCAGACAGCGTGTTCGGGGAGCTGTTTTTT.

The chain combines TRBV4-2 with TRBJ2-7, with TRBD2 matching over 7 bases. Germline CDR1 is LGHNA and CDR2 is YNFKEQ. Trimming cost V 4 bases and J 3 bases; bases outside gene matches: 9. The CDR3 length is 15 residues. CDR3: CASSPGGGRSYEQYF. The CDR3 DNA is TGTGCCAGCAGCCCTGGGGGGGGAAGGAGCTACGAGCAGTACTTC.

The chain joins TRBV27 to TRBJ2-3; D not resolved. V was cut by 2 bases and J by 6 bases, with 12 bases left in between. CDR3 length equals 14 residues. Germline lookup yields CDR1 MNHEY and CDR2 SMNVEV (reference sequence). The CDR3 sequence: CASSLKWASDTQYF. The CDR3 region has the DNA TGTGCCAGCAGTTTAAAATGGGCATCCGATACGCAGTATTTT.

The chain combines TRBV28 with TRBJ2-5, with TRBD2 identical over 8 bases. With the DNA end fitting TRBJ2-7 better, the J assignment may be wrong. The CDR3 is 15 residues long. The germline gives CDR1 MDHEN, CDR2 SYDVKM. The CDR3 bases are TGTGCCAGCAGTTTATTAGCGGGGACCTTTACCGAGCAGTACTTC. Translating it yields CASSLLAGTFTEQYF.

The genes are TRBV7-3 and TRBJ2-5; 8 bases fit TRBD2. The CDR3 is 13 amino acids. Germline CDR1 reads SGHTA; CDR2 reads FQGTGA. Trimming at V came to 5 bases and at J to 2 bases, leaving 1 base not matched to a gene. The DNA for the CDR3 is TGTGCCAGCAGCCGACTAGCGCAAGAGACCCAGTACTTC. It is translated as CASSRLAQETQYF.

The chain has TRBV5-6 and TRBJ1-1; 7 bases align to TRBD1. Unmatched junction bases numbered 7, after V lost 3 bases and J lost 5 bases. Germline values: CDR1 SGHDT, CDR2 YYEEEE. CDR3 length equals 14 residues. CDR3 residues: CASSWATGVTEAFF. CDR3 coding DNA: TGTGCCAGCAGCTGGGCTACAGGGGTGACTGAAGCTTTCTTT.

This clone was found a few times. The chain couples TRBV30 to TRBJ1-2; D is uncertain. The CDR3 sequence is 11 residues long. Per germline, CDR1 GTSNPN and CDR2 SVGIG (reference sequence). The germline V and J ends were trimmed by 4 bases and 5 bases, with 8 bases remaining between them. In nucleotides, the CDR3 is TGTGCCTGGACCCGAGGGTATGGCTACACCTTC. Its translation is CAWTRGYGYTF.